The rows below give T cell receptor beta chains drawn from one sample of a study of blood T cell repertoires in COVID-19. Clones were sequenced by immunoSEQ multiplex PCR, and TCRdb holds only the in-frame ones, with some missing. The sample consists of hundreds of thousands of clones, 70% to 90% of them appearing once. Sequencing was performed on peripheral blood. The receptors here all came from a man aged 45-65 years with active or convalescent COVID-19. Both conserved end residues are part of each CDR3. D genes are given only for firm matches. Clone size, where shown, is once, few, many, or a class for clones that have expanded.

TRBJ2-3,TRBV29-1,-,TRBD2,TGCAGCGTTGAATTCCCCAGGGCGGCGGGAGCCGGAACAGATACGCAGTATTTT,CSVEFPRAAGAGTDTQYF
TRBJ2-1,TRBV21-1,-,-,TGTGCCAGCAGTCCCGGGACAGGGGTCCTTAGGAATGAGCAGTTCTTC,CASSPGTGVLRNEQFF
TRBJ2-7,TRBV5-1,-,TRBD1,TGCGCCAGCAGCTTGGGGGACGGGTCAGGGGGCGAGCAGTACTTC,CASSLGDGSGGEQYF
TRBJ1-5,TRBV7-8,-,-,TGTGCCAGCAGCCCCCTCTACGGGCCCCAGCATTTT,CASSPLYGPQHF
TRBJ2-1,TRBV7-3,-,TRBD2,TGTGCCAGCAGCTCTAGCGGGGGTACCTACAATGAGCAGTTCTTC,CASSSSGGTYNEQFF
TRBJ2-7,TRBV29-1,-,-,TGCAGCGCGCAGGGGACCTACGAGCAGTACTTC,CSAQGTYEQYF
TRBJ2-5,TRBV9,-,TRBD2,TGTGCCAGCAGCGTAGGCGCTAGCAGCGGGAGCGTGAAAGAGACCCAGTACTTC,CASSVGASSGSVKETQYF
TRBJ1-5,TRBV30,-,-,TGTGCGGGGGGGGTGGCAGGCGATCAGCCCCAGCATTTT,CAGGVAGDQPQHF
TRBJ2-5,TRBV30,-,-,TGTGCCTGGAGTGTAGGAATTGGGGGGGGCCGAGAGACCCAGTACTTC,CAWSVGIGGGRETQYF
TRBJ2-5,TRBV5-1,-,TRBD2,TGCGCCAGCAGCTCCCCGTTAGCGGGAGCGGGGGAGACCCAGTACTTC,CASSSPLAGAGETQYF
TRBJ2-1,TRBV4-2,-,TRBD2,TGTGCCAGCAGCCAAGAAATGACTAGCAGTGACAATGAGCAGTTCTTC,CASSQEMTSSDNEQFF
TRBJ1-1,TRBV7-8,-,-,TGTGCCAGCAGCTTGATGATAAACAGCAACGTAAACCCGAACACTGAAGCTTTCTTT,CASSLMINSNVNPNTEAFF
TRBJ1-4,TRBV28,once,TRBD1,TGTGCCAGCAGTTTATCCCCCGGACAGGGTAATGAAAAACTGTTTTTT,CASSLSPGQGNEKLFF
TRBJ1-4,TRBV6-6,-,-,TGTGCCAGCAGGGCCCGATCAACTAATGAAAAACTGTTTTTT,CASRARSTNEKLFF
TRBJ1-5,TRBV30,-,-,TGTGCCTGGAGTGTCCGGGGCCAGGGGAGCAATCAGCCCCAGCATTTT,CAWSVRGQGSNQPQHF
TRBJ1-4,TRBV18,few,-,TGTGCCAGCGCCGGGGGGGTTAATGAAAAACTGTTTTTT,CASAGGVNEKLFF
TRBJ2-3,TRBV24-1,-,TRBD2,TGTGCCACCAGTGATTTGCCGGCGGGAGGAAGGGGAGATACGCAGTATTTT,CATSDLPAGGRGDTQYF
TRBJ2-7,TRBV3-1/TRBV3-2,once,-,TGTGCCAGCAGCCAAGATCAGGCAGGTTCCTACGAGCAGTACTTC,CASSQDQAGSYEQYF
TRBJ2-3,TRBV27,-,TRBD2,TGTGCCAGCAGGAGCAGACTAGCGGGAATCGCAGATACGCAGTATTTT,CASRSRLAGIADTQYF
TRBJ2-1,TRBV15,-,-,TGTGCCACCAGCAGAGATAAGGGGGGACAGTCCTACAATGAGCAGTTCTTC,CATSRDKGGQSYNEQFF
TRBJ1-3,TRBV27,once,TRBD1,TGTGCCAGCAGTCGGACAGGGCCGGCTGGAAACACCATATATTTT,CASSRTGPAGNTIYF
TRBJ1-4,TRBV28,-,-,TGTGCCAGCAGTTTTCGGGGGAGAGCAACTAATGAAAAACTGTTTTTT,CASSFRGRATNEKLFF
TRBJ2-2,TRBV9,-,TRBD2,TGTGCCAGCATGTCCGGGACTAGGAACGGGGAGCTGTTTTTT,CASMSGTRNGELFF
TRBJ2-7,TRBV7-9,-,-,TGTGCCAGCAGCTTACCGACAGGGAGGAACGAGCAGTACTTC,CASSLPTGRNEQYF
TRBJ1-4,TRBV7-6,few,-,TGTGCCAGCAGCGCCCCGGGAGAAAAACTGTTTTTT,CASSAPGEKLFF
TRBJ1-2,TRBV5-1,-,TRBD1,TGCGCCAGCAGCCCAGGGGGCGCAGGCTATGGCTACACCTTC,CASSPGGAGYGYTF
TRBJ1-2,TRBV19,-,-,TGTGCCAGTAGTATTCGAGACGGGGAGCGCTATGGCTACACCTTC,CASSIRDGERYGYTF
TRBJ2-4,TRBV3-1/TRBV3-2,-,-,TGTGCCAGCAGCCAAGAATTTAGGGGGAACGAAAACATTCAGTACTTC,CASSQEFRGNENIQYF
TRBJ2-5,TRBV4-1,-,-,TGCGCCAGCAGCCAACCCTCTCGGGAGATAGAGACCCAGTACTTC,CASSQPSREIETQYF
TRBJ1-6,TRBV13,few,TRBD1,TGTGCCAGCAGCTTGGCGGACAGGGCCCATAATTCACCCCTCCACTTT,CASSLADRAHNSPLHF
TRBJ2-1,TRBV2,-,-,TGTGCCAGCAGTGATAGCAGCAGCAGTTACAATGAGCAGTTCTTC,CASSDSSSSYNEQFF
TRBJ1-3,TRBV3-1/TRBV3-2,-,-,TGTGCCAGCAGCCAAGCTGGGGCCACCATATATTTT,CASSQAGATIYF
TRBJ1-4,TRBV5-1,once,-,TGCGCCAGCAGCATTAACAGGCCCAATGAAAAACTGTTTTTT,CASSINRPNEKLFF
TRBJ2-3,TRBV11-3,-,TRBD2,TGTGCCAGCAGCTCCACTAGCGGTCGCACAGATACGCAGTATTTT,CASSSTSGRTDTQYF
TRBJ2-5,TRBV7-9,-,TRBD1,TGTGCCAGCAGTTTTGATCCGGGACAGGGTGCGGAGACCCAGTACTTC,CASSFDPGQGAETQYF
TRBJ1-6,TRBV18,-,-,TGTGCCAGCTCACGAGTCGACAGAGATTCACCCCTCCACTTT,CASSRVDRDSPLHF
TRBJ2-7,TRBV11-2,-,-,TGTGCCAGCAGCTCCCAACGGTCCTACGAGCAGTACTTC,CASSSQRSYEQYF
TRBJ2-3,TRBV11-2,-,TRBD2,TGTGCCACGGGACTAGCGGGATTAGTAGATACGCAGTATTTT,CATGLAGLVDTQYF
TRBJ1-1,TRBV30,-,-,TGTGCCTCACAGGGCTTGGGGGGGCATGCTGAAGCTTTCTTT,CASQGLGGHAEAFF
TRBJ2-1,TRBV6-5,once,TRBD2,TGTGCCAGCAGTTACTCGACTAGCGGGAGTCGAAATGAGCAGTTCTTC,CASSYSTSGSRNEQFF